Reported below is one T cell receptor (beta chain). No cognate antigen has been identified for it. No quality values exist for individual bases; no much larger clone is one base distant. The sample belongs to a study of blood T cell repertoires in COVID-19 (dated by TCRdb to between 2020 and 2021). Some background on the complete study: Samples from collaborators originated in the United States, Italy and Spain and spanned both the acute and convalescent phases of COVID-19. The material from the prospective study consisted of cDNA or gDNA derived from T cells, B-cell-depleted T cells, or PBMCs. Subjects who had been exposed to COVID-19, were actively infected with it, or had recovered from it provided the deeply sampled blood TCRbeta repertoires that made up the dataset. The repertoires were made available in a free public database intended to serve as a resource for research on the immune response to SARS-CoV-2. Samples were obtained from the ongoing ImmuneRACE study (first 160 participants) and from about 1,300 subjects provided by 6 global collaborators. Sample metadata almost always included a de-identified subject ID, COVID-19 status, age in years and sex. Where available, HLA class I and class II types were taken from metadata supplied by the sample provider and were not determined by assay-based typing.

TCRbeta CDR3 regions were amplified from genomic DNA using the immunoSEQ Assay, a bias-controlled multiplex PCR. Turning to the authors' computational methods: Within the assay, amplification of reference gene primers was used to estimate how many nucleated cells each sample contained. To quantify the absolute abundance of each unique TCRbeta CDR3 rearrangement, sequence reads were collapsed and filtered. Productive Simpson clonality was computed per sample as the square root of Simpson's diversity index over productive rearrangements. Not all clones reach the TCRdb copy of this immuneACCESS table, which keeps in-frame sequences only. Checked studies attribute under half of the gap to unresolved V genes and leave the rest unexplained. Clone size and the V and J calls come from that table; the DNA yielded D and trimming. Recorded for this sample are around 80,000 clones; under 85% of them occurred a single time. The ten most abundant clones make up about an eighth of the sample.

The collaborating institutions used their own protocols to collect whole blood in K2EDTA tubes. Collaborator samples were shipped for TCRbeta analysis as frozen whole blood, isolated PBMCs, or DNA extracted from either sample type. The CDR3 contains 14 residues, cysteine and phenylalanine counted. Kept here is only the CDR3 DNA, which spans 42 bases and is read in frame from base 1. Reading the germline V gene (reference sequence) gives CDR1 LNHDA and CDR2 SQIVND. V is shortened by 5 bases, J by 8 bases, and the region joining them spans 15 bases. What the study reported, not specific to this receptor: The amount of clinical and demographic metadata varied by source and participant and was provided uncurated.

This chain is built from TRBV19 and TRBJ1-4, with TRBD1 perhaps the D gene, on 6 matching bases. Sequenced input: peripheral blood. The source of this sequence is a human donor in a cohort sampled during active COVID-19. The CDR3 here reads CASSSRVQGEKLFF. The bases read TGTGCCAGTAGTTCACGGGTACAGGGAGAAAAACTGTTTTTT. With the portions outside the CDR3 filled from the reference TRBV19 and TRBJ1-4 genes, the complete variable region becomes DGGITQSPKYLFRKEGQNVTLSCEQNLNHDAMYWYRQDPGQGLRLIYYSQIVNDFQKGDIAEGYSVSREKKESFPLTVTSAQKNPTAFYLCASSSRVQGEKLFFGSGTQLSVL.